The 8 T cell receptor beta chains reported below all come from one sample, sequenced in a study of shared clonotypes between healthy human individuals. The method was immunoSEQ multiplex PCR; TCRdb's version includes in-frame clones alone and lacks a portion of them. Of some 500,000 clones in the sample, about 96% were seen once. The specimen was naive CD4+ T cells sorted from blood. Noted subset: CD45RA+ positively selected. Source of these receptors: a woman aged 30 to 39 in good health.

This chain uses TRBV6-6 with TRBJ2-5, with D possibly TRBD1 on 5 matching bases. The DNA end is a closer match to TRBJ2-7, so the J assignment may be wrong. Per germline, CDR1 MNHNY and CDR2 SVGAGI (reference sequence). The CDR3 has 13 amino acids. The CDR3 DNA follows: TGTGCCAGCAGCTTGGACAAGTCCTACGAGCAGTACTTC. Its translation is CASSLDKSYEQYF.

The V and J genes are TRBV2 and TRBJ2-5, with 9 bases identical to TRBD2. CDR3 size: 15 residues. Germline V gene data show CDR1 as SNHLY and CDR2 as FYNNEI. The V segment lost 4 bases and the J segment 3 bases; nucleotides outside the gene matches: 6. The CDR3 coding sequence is TGTGCCAGCAGTGCGCAGACTAGCGGTGAAGAGACCCAGTACTTC. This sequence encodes CASSAQTSGEETQYF.

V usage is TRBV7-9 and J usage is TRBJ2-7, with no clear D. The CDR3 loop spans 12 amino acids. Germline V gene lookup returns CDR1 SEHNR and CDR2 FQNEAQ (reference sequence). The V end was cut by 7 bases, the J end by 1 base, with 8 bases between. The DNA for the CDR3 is TGTGCCAGCACAGCCAGTTCCTACGAGCAGTACTTC. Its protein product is CASTASSYEQYF.

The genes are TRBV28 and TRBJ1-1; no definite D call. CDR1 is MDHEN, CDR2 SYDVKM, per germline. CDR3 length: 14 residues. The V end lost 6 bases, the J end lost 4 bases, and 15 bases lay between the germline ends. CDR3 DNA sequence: TGTGCCAGCAGGCGAAATGGGTGGGTCACTGAAGCTTTCTTT. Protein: CASRRNGWVTEAFF.

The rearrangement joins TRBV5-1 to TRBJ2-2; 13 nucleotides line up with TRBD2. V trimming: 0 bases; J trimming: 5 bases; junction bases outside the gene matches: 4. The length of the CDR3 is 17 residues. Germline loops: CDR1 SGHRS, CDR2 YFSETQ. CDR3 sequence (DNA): TGCGCCAGCAGCTTGGCACTAGCGGGAGGGCCGACCGGGGAGCTGTTTTTT. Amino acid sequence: CASSLALAGGPTGELFF.

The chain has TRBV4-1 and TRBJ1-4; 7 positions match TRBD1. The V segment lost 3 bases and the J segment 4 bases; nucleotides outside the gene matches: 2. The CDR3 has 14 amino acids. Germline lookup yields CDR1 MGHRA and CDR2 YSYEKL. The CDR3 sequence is CASSQRDSNEKLFF. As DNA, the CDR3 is TGCGCCAGCAGCCAGCGGGACAGTAATGAAAAACTGTTTTTT.

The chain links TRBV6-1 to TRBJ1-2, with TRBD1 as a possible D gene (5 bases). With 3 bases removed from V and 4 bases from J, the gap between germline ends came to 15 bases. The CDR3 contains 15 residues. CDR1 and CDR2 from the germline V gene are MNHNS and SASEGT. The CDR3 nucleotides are TGTGCCAGCAGTGACGGAGGGACCGACTTCTATGGCTACACCTTC. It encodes CASSDGGTDFYGYTF.

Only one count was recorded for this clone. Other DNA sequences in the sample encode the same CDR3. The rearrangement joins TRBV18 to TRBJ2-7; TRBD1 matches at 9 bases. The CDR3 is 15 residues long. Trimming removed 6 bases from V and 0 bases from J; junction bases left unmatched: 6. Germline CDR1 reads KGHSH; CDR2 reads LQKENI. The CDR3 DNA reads TGTGCCAGCTCCCCCGGGACAGGGCCCTCCTACGAGCAGTACTTC. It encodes CASSPGTGPSYEQYF.